This entry lists 17 T cell receptor beta chains sequenced from one sample in a study of identical twins. TCRdb re-analysed the 5' RACE reads in MiXCR, keeping a single row per CDR3 protein. The sample carries around 100,000 distinct CDR3 sequences, about 5.6% recorded once. The sequenced material came from memory T cells sorted from blood. Every receptor here comes from a woman in her fifties or sixties in good health.

Many counts were recorded for this clonotype. V is TRBV6-5 and J is TRBJ2-1; 10 bases match TRBD2. CDR1 and CDR2 (germline): MNHEY, SVGAGI. V shed 8 bases, J shed 9 bases, and the junction held 22 bases outside the gene matches. The CDR3 sequence is 18 residues long. CDR3 protein: CASGSQSWASGRISEQFF. In nucleotides, the CDR3 is TGTGCCAGCGGGTCCCAGTCTTGGGCTAGCGGGAGAATCAGTGAGCAGTTCTTC.

In its sample, this clonotype was seen many times. This chain links TRBV16 with TRBJ1-1, with TRBD1 as a possible D gene (5 bases). Germline-derived CDR1 and CDR2 are KGHSY and FQNENV. Between the trimmed V and J ends, which lost 0 bases and 11 bases, there was a span of 13 bases. CDR3 length: 13 residues. This CDR3 reads CASSQSAGGRAFF. CDR3 nucleotides: TGTGCCAGCAGCCAATCCGCTGGGGGTCGGGCTTTCTTT. Complete variable domain (other parts from reference TRBV16 and TRBJ1-1): GEEVAQTPKHLVRGEGQKAKLYCAPIKGHSYVFWYQQVLKNEFKFLISFQNENVFDETGMPKERFSAKCLPNSPCSLEIQATKLEDSAVYFCASSQSAGGRAFFGQGTRLTVV.

This clonotype was detected only a few times. V usage is TRBV7-9 and J usage is TRBJ2-1; a weak D match, TRBD1 (6 bases). Looked up from germline, CDR1 is SEHNR and CDR2 is FQNEAQ (reference sequence). V lost 8 bases, J lost 7 bases, and 6 bases lay in between. This CDR3 has 10 amino acids. The CDR3 nucleotides are TGTGCCAGCCAGGGGAATGAGCAGTTCTTC. Its protein product is CASQGNEQFF.

A remark on this clonotype: This sequence may be a read error, since a much larger clone differs from it by one base. The J gene is TRBJ2-1, the V gene TRBV7-9, with a possible D match to TRBD1 (6 bases). Germline V gene lookup returns CDR1 SEHNR and CDR2 FQNEAQ (reference sequence). The CDR3 contains 15 residues. Trimming took 10 bases from V and 7 from J, leaving 23 bases between them. For the CDR3, the DNA is TGTGCCATACCGGTGAGGTACCAGAGGGGGAATGAGCAGTTCTTC. Protein product: CAIPVRYQRGNEQFF.

This clonotype was found a few times. The chain has TRBV5-1 and TRBJ2-7; D may be TRBD1 or TRBD2 (5 bases each). V lost 7 bases to trimming and J lost 0 bases, with 20 bases between them. CDR1 and CDR2 from the germline V gene are SGHRS and YFSETQ. The CDR3 contains 16 residues. The CDR3 reads CASGSGLSGLSYEQYF. CDR3 coding DNA: TGCGCCAGCGGGTCAGGGTTATCCGGACTCTCCTACGAGCAGTACTTC.

The CDR3 here is CASSQDGAATDTQYF. CDR3 bases: TGTGCCAGCAGCCAAGATGGGGCCGCCACAGATACGCAGTATTTT. The V gene is TRBV4-2, the J gene TRBJ2-3, with D perhaps matching TRBD1 (5 bases). Germline CDR1 reads LGHNA; CDR2 reads YNFKEQ. The CDR3 runs to 15 residues. The V end was cut by 0 bases, the J end by 2 bases, with 9 bases between.

This clonotype was recorded many times. The CDR3 DNA sequence: TGCGCCAGCAGCACCAGCCGAGCCGGGGAGCTGTTTTTT. Its protein product is CASSTSRAGELFF. The chain carries TRBV5-1 and TRBJ2-2; D ambiguous. The V gene's germline CDR1 is SGHRS and CDR2 YFSETQ. CDR3 size: 13 residues. V gave up 4 bases and J gave up 6 bases, with 10 bases separating them.

There are many counts of this clonotype. The chain joins TRBV11-3 to TRBJ1-1; D perhaps matches TRBD1 (5 bases). The CDR3 is made up of 15 amino acids. Germline CDR1 reads SGHNT; CDR2 reads YENEEA. V was cut by 0 bases and J by 6 bases, with 14 bases left in between. The CDR3 loop reads CASSLEMRGESEAFF. The CDR3 DNA is TGTGCCAGCAGCTTAGAAATGAGGGGTGAATCTGAAGCTTTCTTT.

This clonotype was seen repeatedly, ten times or more. CDR3 sequence: CASDSYSQPQHF. CDR3 DNA sequence: TGTGCCAGCGATAGCTATAGTCAGCCCCAGCATTTT. V usage is TRBV27 and J usage is TRBJ1-5, with D unclear. With 8 bases removed from V and 6 bases from J, the gap between germline ends came to 11 bases. The CDR3 is 12 amino acids. CDR1 is MNHEY and CDR2 is SMNVEV in the germline V gene (reference sequence).

Many counts were recorded for this clonotype. The V and J genes are TRBV7-6 and TRBJ2-3, with D possibly TRBD2 on 5 matching bases. Deletions cut 0 bases from V and 6 bases from J, with 16 bases between. CDR3 length: 16 amino acids. CDR1 is SGHVS and CDR2 is FNYEAQ in the germline V gene. The CDR3 loop is CASSLATLAAGDTQYF. The DNA of the CDR3 is TGTGCCAGCAGCTTAGCGACCCTAGCAGCCGGGGATACGCAGTATTTT.

Remarks on this clonotype: This may be a read error: a much more frequent sequence differs by one nucleotide. The conserved final phenylalanine or tryptophan is absent from the CDR3, which likely points to a read error. The chain recombines TRBV12-3 or TRBV12-4 with TRBJ2-5, with D unclear. The length of the CDR3 is 14 residues. V lost 2 bases to trimming and J lost 1 base, with 8 bases between them. CDR3 protein: CASSLTGGQETQYC. The CDR3 DNA follows: TGTGCCAGCAGTTTAACGGGCGGCCAAGAGACCCAGTACTGC.

The table lists this clonotype with many counts. V usage is TRBV20-1 and J usage is TRBJ2-7, with D perhaps matching TRBD1 or TRBD2 (5 bases each). The CDR3 runs to 12 residues. V gave up 3 bases and J gave up 2 bases, with 8 bases separating them. Germline V gene lookup returns CDR1 DFQATT and CDR2 SNEGSKA (reference sequence). The CDR3 nucleotides are TGCAGTGCTAGTCGGGACCCCTACGAGCAGTACTTC. This sequence encodes CSASRDPYEQYF.

This clonotype was counted ten times or more. This chain joins TRBV9 and TRBJ1-1; 9 nucleotides line up with TRBD1. The CDR3 loop spans 15 amino acids. With V trimmed by 6 bases and J by 6 bases, 12 bases remained unmatched. The germline V gene has CDR1 SGDLS and CDR2 YYNGEE. This CDR3 is CASTTGTGSLSEAFF. CDR3 in DNA: TGTGCCAGCACCACCGGGACAGGGAGTTTGTCTGAAGCTTTCTTT.

This clonotype has at least ten counts. The chain uses TRBV2 and TRBJ2-5, with TRBD2 matching over 11 bases. Losses at the gene ends were 4 bases for V and 5 bases for J; bases not matched to a gene: 9. The CDR3 covers 16 residues. Germline CDR1 SNHLY, CDR2 FYNNEI. Written as DNA, the CDR3 is TGTGCCAGCAGTGTGGGGACTAGCGGACAAGGGGAGACCCAGTACTTC. Protein product: CASSVGTSGQGETQYF. The whole variable domain, remainder taken from reference TRBV2 and TRBJ2-5, is EPEVTQTPSHQVTQMGQEVILRCVPISNHLYFYWYRQILGQKVEFLVSFYNNEISEKSEIFDDQFSVERPDGSNFTLKIRSTKLEDSAMYFCASSVGTSGQGETQYFGPGTRLLVL.

The rearrangement uses TRBV6-1 and TRBJ2-2; possibly TRBD1 for D (5 bases). Per germline, CDR1 MNHNS and CDR2 SASEGT. The CDR3 consists of 14 residues. The V end was cut by 5 bases, the J end by 4 bases, with 11 bases between. The CDR3 spells CASSPAGFTGELFF. The CDR3 DNA reads as TGTGCCAGCAGTCCGGCAGGGTTCACCGGGGAGCTGTTTTTT.

This clonotype was counted ten times or more. CDR3 sequence (DNA): TGTGCCACCCGGGACAGGGGGAACACCGGGGAGCTGTTTTTT. It codes for CATRDRGNTGELFF. The chain links TRBV6-4 to TRBJ2-2, with TRBD1 matching over 10 bases. The J segment lost 1 base and the V segment lost 10 bases, leaving 3 bases of the junction unmatched. The CDR3 length is 14 residues. Germline lookup yields CDR1 MRHNA and CDR2 SNTAGT.

This clonotype was counted many times. The chain uses TRBV4-1 and TRBJ2-6, with a weak D call TRBD2 (5 bases). Per the germline V gene, CDR1 is MGHRA and CDR2 is YSYEKL. V lost 0 bases to trimming and J lost 4 bases, with 7 bases between them. This CDR3 region has 15 residues. CDR3 sequence reads: CASSQEGSGANVLTF. CDR3 bases: TGCGCCAGCAGCCAAGAAGGGAGCGGGGCCAACGTCCTGACTTTC.